The clone carrying this T cell receptor (beta chain) was picked up a small number of times. One end of the junction is discordant with germline, which a read error may explain. In germline, CDR1 is MDHEN, CDR2 SYDVKM. The CDR3 consists of 15 residues. The CDR3 regions of TCR beta were amplified from RNA transcripts. TCR CDR3 underwent first-round RT-PCR with the HTBI primer set. From the multiplex PCR reads, TCRdb called clonotypes with MiXCR, one entry per CDR3 protein. The table lists more than 350,000 distinct CDR3 sequences, approximately 15% of them singletons. The data originate from a study of T cells in Graves' hyperthyroidism and ophthalmopathy.

The TCR originated in a woman in her twenties or thirties with Graves' hyperthyroidism. The sequencing input was blood. The chain recombines TRBV28 with TRBJ1-1, with a possible D match to TRBD1 (5 bases). CDR3 amino acids: CVSRPSGGENTEAFF. Here the CDR3 DNA reads TGTGTCAGCAGACCCAGTGGAGGGGAGAACACTGAAGCTTTCTTT. Together with reference TRBV28 and TRBJ1-1, the CDR3 gives the full variable domain: DVKVTQSSRYLVKRTGEKVFLECVQDMDHENMFWYRQDPGLGLRLIYFSYDVKMKEKGDIPEGYSVSREKKERFSLILESASTNQTSMYLCVSRPSGGENTEAFFGQGTRLTVV.